One T cell receptor beta chain is described in this entry. Antigen unknown. Germline CDR1 and CDR2: SGHNT and YENEEA. V dropped 5 bases and J dropped 2 bases, with 2 bases sitting between them. The CDR3 sequence is 11 residues long. The data were obtained in a study of STAT3 mutations in large granular lymphocyte leukemia. Study-wide results and limits: At least one immunodominant TCR beta clonotype appeared in every T-cell large granular lymphocyte leukemia patient.

The assay was immunoSEQ multiplex PCR, and TCRdb's table has in-frame clones only and misses some. Found here are 30,000 to 40,000 clones, approximately 84% of them singletons; the top ten hold roughly 13%. This clonotype was obtained from a man aged 60 to 69 with T-cell large granular lymphocyte leukemia. Some clones in this sample may be carry-over from other donors' samples. The chain links TRBV11-3 to TRBJ2-3; no clear D. The sample was peripheral blood mononuclear cells. The CDR3 protein is CASSNTDTQYF. The CDR3 DNA is TGTGCCAGCAGCAACACAGATACGCAGTATTTT.